This T cell receptor beta chain was obtained from a study of cytomegalovirus exposure and HLA in healthy donors. Study-level background: Previous work identified 90 million to 130 million unique TCR beta sequences from around 200 million T cells. Within the Caucasian-associated ancestry cluster were roughly 81% of the approximately 370 genotyped donors.

60 Vbeta and 13 Jbeta primers were used in PCR. Data came from immunoSEQ multiplex PCR; TCRdb stores just in-frame clones and leaves some out. The sample has 55,000 to 80,000 clones; 85% are singletons. The specimen was PBMCs. The receptor's source is a female donor in good health and CMV-seronegative.

The CDR3: CASSLTGDGNTIYF. CDR3 nucleotide sequence: TGTGCCAGCAGCTTGACCGGGGATGGAAACACCATATATTTT. This chain uses TRBV7-9 with TRBJ1-3; D is ambiguous. V lost 3 bases and J 3 bases, leaving 9 bases between the germline ends. Per the germline V gene, CDR1 is SEHNR and CDR2 is FQNEAQ (reference sequence). The CDR3 length is 14 residues.